The 25 T cell receptor beta chains in this list originate from one sample, sequenced in a study of blood T cell repertoires in COVID-19. Sequencing was performed with immunoSEQ multiplex PCR; in TCRdb, only in-frame clones are kept and a portion is missing. The data hold about 150,000 clones, with around four fifths observed a single time. The sample comprised peripheral blood. The source of these receptors is a woman older than 75 with COVID-19, enrolled during active disease.

As DNA, the CDR3 is TGTGCCAGCAGCCAAGCCAGGGGAAATCAGCCCCAGCATTTT. It encodes CASSQARGNQPQHF. This chain uses TRBV16 with TRBJ1-5, with D perhaps matching TRBD1 (6 bases). Germline lookup yields CDR1 KGHSY and CDR2 FQNENV. Deletions cut 2 bases from V and 4 bases from J, with 9 bases between. This CDR3 is 14 amino acids long. Complete variable domain (other parts from reference TRBV16 and TRBJ1-5): GEEVAQTPKHLVRGEGQKAKLYCAPIKGHSYVFWYQQVLKNEFKFLISFQNENVFDETGMPKERFSAKCLPNSPCSLEIQATKLEDSAVYFCASSQARGNQPQHFGDGTRLSIL.

V gene TRBV3-1 (or the pseudogene TRBV3-2) combines with J gene TRBJ2-1; D is ambiguous. The V end lost 2 bases, the J end lost 0 bases, and 14 bases lay between the germline ends. CDR1 is LGHDT, CDR2 YNNKEL, per germline (reference sequence). There are 17 residues in the CDR3. The CDR3 nucleotides read TGTGCCAGCAGCCAATGGCAGCGAACTAACTCCTACAATGAGCAGTTCTTC. This translates into CASSQWQRTNSYNEQFF.

The CDR3 reads CASSLSWDSYEQYF. CDR3 bases: TGTGCCAGCAGTTTATCGTGGGACAGCTACGAGCAGTACTTC. The V gene is TRBV27, the J gene TRBJ2-7, with 7 bases identical to TRBD1. The germline gives CDR1 MNHEY, CDR2 SMNVEV (reference sequence). This CDR3 has 14 amino acids. J lost 3 bases, V lost 0 bases, and 2 bases had no gene match.

The V call is TRBV3-1 (or the pseudogene TRBV3-2), the J call TRBJ2-1, with 7 bases lining up with TRBD1. V gave up 5 bases and J gave up 7 bases; unmatched junction bases: 11. Per the germline V gene, CDR1 is LGHDT and CDR2 is YNNKEL (reference sequence). The CDR3 spans 15 residues. CDR3 DNA sequence: TGTGCCAGCAGCTCACAGGGGATACCTGCTAATGAGCAGTTCTTC. Encoded protein: CASSSQGIPANEQFF.

A remark on this clone: The junction departs from germline at one end; a sequencing error may be responsible. The CDR3 nucleotides are TGCGCCAGCGGCTTGGTGGGGGGAGTAGAGGAAAAACTGTTTTTT. Translation: CASGLVGGVEEKLFF. This chain joins TRBV5-1 and TRBJ1-4; possible D gene TRBD1, 5 bases. CDR1 and CDR2 (germline): SGHRS, YFSETQ. The CDR3 contains 15 residues.

The chain combines TRBV7-3 with TRBJ1-4; tentatively, D is TRBD1 (6 bases). The CDR3 covers 13 residues. The V and J ends lost 5 bases and 8 bases respectively, with 12 bases between them. The germline CDR1 and CDR2 sequences are SGHTA and FQGTGA. The chain's CDR3 is CASSMGQGEKLFF. CDR3 in DNA: TGTGCCAGCAGCATGGGGCAGGGGGAAAAACTGTTTTTT.

This clone was counted only a few times. This sequence joins TRBV3-1 (or the pseudogene TRBV3-2) and TRBJ1-1; possibly TRBD1 for D (6 bases). CDR1 and CDR2 (germline): LGHDT, YNNKEL (reference sequence). This CDR3 spans 13 amino acids. V lost 3 bases and J 1 base, leaving 6 bases between the germline ends. The CDR3 bases are TGTGCCAGCAGCCAGGGACAGAACACTGAAGCTTTCTTT. Amino acids: CASSQGQNTEAFF.

The rearrangement links TRBV2 to TRBJ2-1; 7 bases match TRBD1. CDR1 and CDR2 (germline): SNHLY, FYNNEI. The CDR3 contains 15 residues. With V trimmed by 6 bases and J by 0 bases, 5 bases remained unmatched. The CDR3 DNA reads TGTGCCAGCAGGGGGGACAGAACCTCCTACAATGAGCAGTTCTTC. Translation: CASRGDRTSYNEQFF.

This chain links TRBV5-1 with TRBJ2-7, with 7 bases that match TRBD2. This CDR3 spans 15 amino acids. CDR1 SGHRS and CDR2 YFSETQ come from the germline V gene. Unmatched junction bases numbered 4, after V lost 1 base and J lost 0 bases. The CDR3 DNA follows: TGCGCCAGCAGCTTGTCCCTAGCGGACTCCTACGAGCAGTACTTC. This encodes CASSLSLADSYEQYF.

V is TRBV15 and J is TRBJ2-1; the D gene is possibly TRBD1 (6 bases). The CDR3 totals 16 residues. CDR1 and CDR2 from the germline V gene are LNHNV and YYDKDF (reference sequence). V dropped 2 bases and J dropped 0 bases, with 11 bases sitting between them. CDR3 region: CATSRITGSSYNEQFF. In DNA, the CDR3 is TGTGCCACCAGCAGAATTACAGGGAGCTCCTACAATGAGCAGTTCTTC.

This chain uses TRBV24-1 with TRBJ2-1; maybe TRBD2 (5 bases). The CDR3 runs to 13 residues. V was pared by 3 bases and J by 12 bases, with 14 bases between. Germline V gene sequence: CDR1 KGHDR, CDR2 SFDVKD. As DNA, the CDR3 is TGTGCCACCAGTGATGGACTCTATCGAGGGCAGTTCTTC. This codes for CATSDGLYRGQFF.

V is TRBV6-5 and J is TRBJ2-5; 9 nucleotides agree with TRBD1. Germline CDR1 and CDR2: MNHEY and SVGAGI. Germline trimming cut 5 bases from V and 6 bases from J; bases unmatched to any gene: 7. The CDR3 covers 14 residues. CDR3 sequence: CASSRYGTGKTQYF. Here the CDR3 DNA reads TGTGCCAGCAGTCGGTACGGGACAGGGAAGACCCAGTACTTC.

This clone was detected only once. The V and J genes are TRBV3-1 (or the pseudogene TRBV3-2) and TRBJ2-2, with unresolved D. This CDR3 is 14 amino acids long. Trimming took off 5 bases at V and 6 bases at J, with 13 bases between the two ends. Germline V gene sequence: CDR1 LGHDT, CDR2 YNNKEL (reference sequence). CDR3 protein: CASSFPTPPGELFF. CDR3 nucleotides: TGTGCCAGCAGCTTCCCGACACCCCCCGGGGAGCTGTTTTTT.

This clone was counted a few times. V and J are TRBV5-1 and TRBJ1-2, with 10 bases aligning to TRBD1. There are 14 residues in the CDR3. Germline V gene sequence: CDR1 SGHRS, CDR2 YFSETQ. J lost 6 bases, V lost 0 bases, and 2 bases had no gene match. The CDR3 region has the DNA TGCGCCAGCAGCTTGGGAGGGACAGGGGATGGCTACACCTTC. Amino acids: CASSLGGTGDGYTF. Filled out from reference TRBV5-1 and TRBJ1-2, the complete variable domain reads KAGVTQTPRYLIKTRGQQVTLSCSPISGHRSVSWYQQTPGQGLQFLFEYFSETQRNKGNFPGRFSGRQFSNSRSEMNVSTLELGDSALYLCASSLGGTGDGYTFGSGTRLTVV.

The chain recombines TRBV6-1 with TRBJ1-2; D gene unclear. V lost 0 bases and J 6 bases, leaving 11 bases between the germline ends. Germline V gene lookup returns CDR1 MNHNS and CDR2 SASEGT. The CDR3 is 14 residues long. Here the CDR3 reads CASSEASAGNGYTF. The CDR3 nucleotides read TGTGCCAGCAGTGAAGCATCGGCAGGTAATGGCTACACCTTC.

This chain joins TRBV28 and TRBJ2-3; 10 bases align to TRBD2. V shed 0 bases and J 0 bases; nucleotides not matched to a gene: 18. The CDR3 contains 22 residues. Germline loops: CDR1 MDHEN, CDR2 SYDVKM. The CDR3 region is CASSLWIPIKSGRALSTDTQYF. CDR3 in DNA: TGTGCCAGCAGTTTATGGATACCCATCAAGAGCGGGAGGGCCCTGAGCACAGATACGCAGTATTTT.

The chain couples TRBV5-1 to TRBJ2-1; 8 bases match TRBD1. Germline V gene sequence: CDR1 SGHRS, CDR2 YFSETQ. The CDR3 runs to 13 residues. With V trimmed by 6 bases and J by 16 bases, 15 bases remained unmatched. CDR3 coding DNA: TGCGCCAGCACCGATACAGGGGGGACCCCCTTTTTCTTC. Protein sequence: CASTDTGGTPFFF.

The chain carries TRBV5-1 and TRBJ1-2, with 9 positions matching TRBD1. V dropped 4 bases and J dropped 7; count of bases not matched to a gene: 14. In germline, CDR1 is SGHRS, CDR2 YFSETQ. CDR3 length equals 16 residues. The CDR3 DNA reads as TGCGCCAGCAGCCCCAACGCCGGGACAGGGAGAGGTGGCTACACCTTC. Protein: CASSPNAGTGRGGYTF.

The chain employs TRBV27 and TRBJ2-2; possible D gene TRBD2, 7 bases. The CDR3 sequence is 18 residues long. Germline-derived CDR1 and CDR2 are MNHEY and SMNVEV (reference sequence). V was pared by 3 bases and J by 0 bases, with 17 bases between. The CDR3 region is CASSLGYRGAPNTGELFF. The CDR3 DNA is TGTGCCAGCAGTTTGGGTTATCGGGGGGCCCCGAACACCGGGGAGCTGTTTTTT.

The chain joins TRBV5-4 to TRBJ1-4; TRBD1 might be the D (6 bases). This CDR3 has 15 residues. V lost 5 bases and J lost 0, with 11 bases in between. The V gene's germline CDR1 is SGHNT and CDR2 YYREEE (reference sequence). The DNA of the CDR3 is TGTGCCAGCAGTGAGGGGGGGACAACTAATGAAAAACTGTTTTTT. It encodes CASSEGGTTNEKLFF.

A remark on this clone: At the DNA level, this CDR3 is encoded by other sequences in the same sample as well. The V call is TRBV5-1, the J call TRBJ1-4; 10 bases align to TRBD1. V gave up 3 bases and J gave up 5 bases; unmatched junction bases: 1. The CDR3 runs 14 residues. Germline CDR1 and CDR2: SGHRS and YFSETQ. For the CDR3, the DNA is TGCGCCAGCAGCTCGGGACAGGGGAATGAAAAACTGTTTTTT. Translating gives CASSSGQGNEKLFF.

This clone has a single count. The chain links TRBV5-1 to TRBJ2-4, with 13 bases that match TRBD2. The CDR3 runs 16 residues. CDR1 and CDR2 from the germline V gene are SGHRS and YFSETQ. J lost 5 bases, V lost 4 bases, and 6 bases had no gene match. CDR3 loop: CASSLGTSGNENIQYF. CDR3 DNA sequence: TGCGCCAGCAGCCTCGGGACTAGCGGGAACGAAAACATTCAGTACTTC.

The gene calls are TRBV6-1 and TRBJ2-5; a weak D match, TRBD1 (6 bases). Germline V CDR1 and CDR2: MNHNS, SASEGT. The V end lost 3 bases, the J end lost 5 bases, and 13 bases lay between the germline ends. This CDR3 is 14 amino acids long. This CDR3 reads CASSERGGRETQYF. The CDR3 DNA reads TGTGCCAGCAGTGAGAGAGGGGGACGGGAGACCCAGTACTTC.

The chain is built from TRBV18 and TRBJ1-1; D gene unclear. The ends were cut back, 1 base at V and 10 bases at J, with 13 bases in the middle. Germline CDR1 KGHSH, CDR2 LQKENI. The CDR3 is 13 amino acids. This CDR3 is CASSPQGRGGAFF. The DNA of the CDR3 is TGTGCCAGCTCACCACAGGGTCGCGGAGGAGCTTTCTTT.

This chain joins TRBV5-4 and TRBJ2-3; 11 positions match TRBD2. The CDR3 has 16 residues. CDR1 is SGHNT and CDR2 is YYREEE in the germline V gene (reference sequence). The V segment lost 3 bases and the J segment 0 bases; nucleotides outside the gene matches: 3. CDR3 DNA: TGTGCCAGCAGCTCCGGGACTAGCGGCAGCACAGATACGCAGTATTTT. Protein product: CASSSGTSGSTDTQYF.